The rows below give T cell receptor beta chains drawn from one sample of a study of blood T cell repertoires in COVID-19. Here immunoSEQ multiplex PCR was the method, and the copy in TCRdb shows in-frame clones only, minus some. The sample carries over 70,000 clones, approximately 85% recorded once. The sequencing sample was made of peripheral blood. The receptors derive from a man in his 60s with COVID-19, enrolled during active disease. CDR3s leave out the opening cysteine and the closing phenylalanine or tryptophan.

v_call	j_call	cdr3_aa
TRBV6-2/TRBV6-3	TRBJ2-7	ASSPGTFYEQY
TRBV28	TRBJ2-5	ASSLPRTRYQETQY
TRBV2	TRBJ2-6	ASRAGSGANVLT
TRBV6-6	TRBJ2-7	ASSWGQGDSEQY
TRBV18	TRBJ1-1	ASSPGQGNTEAF
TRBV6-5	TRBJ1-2	ASSGQGGYT
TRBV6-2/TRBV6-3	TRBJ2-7	ASSFSTSGSSAQY
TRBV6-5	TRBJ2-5	ASSQGGVETQY
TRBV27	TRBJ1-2	ASSRGYPYGYT
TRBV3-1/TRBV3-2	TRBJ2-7	ASSHGGGGRTEQY
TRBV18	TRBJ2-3	ASSPPASGGSNNGGAQY
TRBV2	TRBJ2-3	ASSWTSGSTDTQY
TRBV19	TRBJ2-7	ASSSQRGDEQY
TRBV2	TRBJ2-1	ASSEVSGARNEQF
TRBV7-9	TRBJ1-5	ASSLVGDSSQPQH
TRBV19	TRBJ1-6	ASSPRTGGVSPLH
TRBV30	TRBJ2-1	AWRKGQGLDNEQF
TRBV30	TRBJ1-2	AWSVSGVLPDIHGYT
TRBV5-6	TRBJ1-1	ASSLTGEWTEAF
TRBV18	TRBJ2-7	ASSPGQATYEQY
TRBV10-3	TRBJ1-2	AISEGPGTDYGYT
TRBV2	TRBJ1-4	ASTTGVYEKLF
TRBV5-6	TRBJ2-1	ASSFDILGDNEQF
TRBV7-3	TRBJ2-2	ASRRTSGDTGELF
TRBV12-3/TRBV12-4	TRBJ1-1	ASSLDSFTEAF
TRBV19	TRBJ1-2	ASSLRTELDYGYT
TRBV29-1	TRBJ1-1	SYRQGVEAF
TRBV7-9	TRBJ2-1	ASSRLGLAGVSEQF
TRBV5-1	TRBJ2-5	ASSLAWGVQETQY
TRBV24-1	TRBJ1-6	ATSDSSSYNSPLH
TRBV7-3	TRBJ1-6	ASSLLGQANSPLH
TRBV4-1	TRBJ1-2	ASSLNTGTGFYGYT
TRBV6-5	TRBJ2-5	ASRMDRVGKTQY
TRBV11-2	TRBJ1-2	ASSLIPGIDGYT
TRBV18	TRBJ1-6	ASSPPSGGYNSPLH
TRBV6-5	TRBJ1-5	ASSRDREGNQPQH
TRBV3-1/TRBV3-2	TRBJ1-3	ASSHPYRGAGNTIY
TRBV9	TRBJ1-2	ASSVGGDYGYT
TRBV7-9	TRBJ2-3	ASSFREGTDTQY
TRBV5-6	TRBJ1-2	ASSLSAITKTRGYT
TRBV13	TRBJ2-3	ASSFDGLAGLTDTQY
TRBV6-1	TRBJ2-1	ASSETPRTNNEQF
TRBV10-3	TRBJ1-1	AISVGGGNTEAF
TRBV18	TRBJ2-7	ASSPGGAIRYAQY
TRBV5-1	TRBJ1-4	ASSLQGIMGEKLF
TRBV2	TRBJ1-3	ASSDFHFSGNTIY
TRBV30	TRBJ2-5	AGGGTDQETQY
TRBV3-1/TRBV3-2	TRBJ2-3	ASGRGTSGGHTQY
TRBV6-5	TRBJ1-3	ASSGQGNTIY
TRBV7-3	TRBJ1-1	ASSPGGGGVNTEAF
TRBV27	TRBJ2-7	ASSRNYYEQY